This TCR beta chain was retrieved from a study of T-cell reconstitution after alpha-beta-depleted transplantation in children. Preparing the TCRbeta library involved the use of unique molecular identifiers. TCRdb fed the PCR reads into MiXCR, producing one record per CDR3 protein. The table includes about 540,000 distinct CDR3 sequences, roughly 18% detected once. V trimming: 3 bases; J trimming: 0 bases; junction bases outside the gene matches: 8. The CDR3 is 17 amino acids. CDR1 and CDR2 (germline): SGHRS, YFSETQ. The chain joins TRBV5-1 to TRBJ1-4, with 7 bases matching TRBD1. This clonotype was sampled from a human donor who donated a stem cell graft to a child with acute lymphoblastic leukemia. The source was PBMCs from the stem cell graft donor, collected from the stem cell graft. The CDR3 DNA is TGCGCCAGCAGCTCCGGGGGACAGATTTCAACTAATGAAAAACTGTTTTTT. Its translation is CASSSGGQISTNEKLFF.